This record covers a single T cell receptor (beta chain). This clonotype has just a few counts. What antigen it recognizes has not been identified. No base quality information exists; no much larger clone differs at one position. The CDR1 and CDR2 encoded by the germline V gene (reference sequence) are DFQATT and SNEGSKA. The CDR3 measures 13 amino acids from cysteine to phenylalanine. CDR3 DNA only is kept here, 39 bases in frame from base 1. V loses 2 bases, J loses 0 bases, and the germline ends lie 6 bases apart. The data originate from a study of regulatory T cells in long-lasting Graves disease (dated by TCRdb to the early 2020s). General notes on the study: Newly diagnosed Graves' disease patients had taken antithyroid drugs for less than 3 months. This study used TCR sequencing and RNA sequencing of peripheral blood to compare persistent Graves' disease patients against newly diagnosed Graves' disease patients. The study was conducted in China and was registered as a clinical trial. A total of about 35 samples underwent TCR sequencing, from about 13 patients with persistent Graves' disease and 20 or so patients with newly diagnosed Graves' disease.

Library prep was done by multiplex PCR. Reads for this sample came from an Illumina HiSeq 4000. CDR3 regions were amplified by Arm-PCR with iRepertoire HTBI primers to construct TCR beta libraries. Before sequencing, the PCR products underwent gel purification. The authors processed their data as follows. Gene usage analysis of CDR3 amino acid clonotypes used the 62 TRBV and fewer than 15 TRBJ segments found across samples. COPE and FqMerger were used to merge filtered high-quality paired reads into contigs. Contigs were aligned with BLAST to IMGT TRBV, TRBD and TRBJ reference genes, and CDR3 was defined per IMGT. Clonotypes above 0.1% frequency were classified as highly expanded clones. Shannon entropy served as the measure of repertoire diversity, while the Gini coefficient captured V-J evenness. Clonotypes shared by more than one individual were considered public. TCRdb cleaned the public reads at Q25 with fastp, built clones with MiXCR and kept in-frame beta chains. Every CDR3 protein is listed once, alongside the most common genes and DNA of its rows. The V and J calls here are based on TCRdb, not the publication. In this sample the table shows roughly 440,000 distinct CDR3 sequences, less than 20% of which occur a single time. The ten largest make up around a quarter of the sample.

Sample time point, as interpreted from the label and publication: newly diagnosed GD, antithyroid drugs for less than 3 months. For both TCR sequencing and RNA sequencing, RNA was extracted from PBMCs using TRIzol. Graves' disease was diagnosed according to American Thyroid Association guidelines. The patients came from an endocrinology department in Xi'an, China. Each patient gave about 9.1 milliliters of peripheral blood, collected in an EDTA anticoagulant tube. PBMCs were isolated by Ficoll Paque Plus density gradient separation without further T cell sorting. An Agilent 2100 Bioanalyzer and agarose gel were used to assess RNA quality, and a NanoDrop 2000 was used to measure RNA concentration. Points the paper makes about the study in general: Persistent disease showed preferential use of TRBV28, TRBJ1-2 and TRBJ2-5, whereas newly diagnosed disease favored TRBV20-1 and TRBJ2-1. Persistent Graves' disease patients showed lower TCR Shannon entropy and fewer highly expanded clones than newly diagnosed patients, suggesting clonal expansion. Because the primary lesion, thyroid tissue, could not be accessed, the study looked at peripheral blood alone. As a limitation, the authors acknowledged that the small sample size may reduce accuracy. A larger number of public clonotypes was shared among persistent patients (fewer than 3,000) than among newly diagnosed patients (about 990). Only the TCR beta chain was sequenced and analyzed.

The same sample was also studied in work on T cells in Graves' hyperthyroidism and ophthalmopathy. Per that second paper: Stable Graves' hyperthyroidism was defined as no progression to ophthalmopathy during 18 months of follow-up. The hyperthyroidism patients were between 18 and 65 years old and newly diagnosed, with a disease duration of less than 2 months. Exclusion was applied to patients with uncontrolled infections, other autoimmune diseases, pregnancy or lactation. Clinical symptoms, serum thyroxine and TRAb, thyroid ultrasound, and orbital computed tomography formed the basis for the diagnoses. The first round of RT-PCR for the TCR CDR3 was performed with the HTBI primer set and the Qiagen OneStep RT-PCR kit. Blood samples also contained most of the expanded thyroid clonotypes (frequency above 0.001), which suggests that blood repertoires may reflect thyroid immune responses. In cross-validation, a model built on a 13 V-J signature told ophthalmopathy apart from stable hyperthyroidism with approximately 90% sensitivity and around 83% specificity, and in testing the same model reached 80%/75%. During validation, the model predicted progression to ophthalmopathy a median of approximately six months ahead of onset, with just under 71% sensitivity and about 75% specificity. A discovery cohort of roughly 96 patients, 43 with Graves' ophthalmopathy and approximately 60 with stable Graves' hyperthyroidism, was used to find distinguishing TCR V-J signatures. An independent validation cohort of around 19 hyperthyroidism patients and 17 patients who later progressed to ophthalmopathy tested prospective prediction of ophthalmopathy. The 75 to 100 discovery patients were randomly divided into training and test sets at a 7:3 ratio. In addition, the study compared T-cell repertoires in thyroid tissue and in blood from 6 or 7 Graves' hyperthyroidism patients. Following sampling, methimazole starting at 30 mg daily was given to hyperthyroidism patients, and high-dose intravenous methylprednisolone was given to ophthalmopathy patients. Libraries were constructed in a second round of multiplex PCR, after which size selection and purification were carried out. Libraries were sequenced paired-end with 100 bp reads on an Illumina HiSeq2000. SOAPnuke was used to process the raw data, with reads discarded if the reads contained adapters or uncalled bases, had a mean Phred below 15, or lacked an exact constant-primer or identifier match. COPE v1.2.5 was used to merge high-quality paired reads, and clonotypes were defined as unique nucleotide sequences. MiTCR v1.1 was used to align the clonotypes against IMGT TRBV, TRBD and TRBJ reference segments. The analysis was restricted to V-J combinations with a frequency above 0.0001, which together covered 99% to 99.2% of the repertoires. A TCS score was defined as the ratio between F50 (clonal expansion) and ExV (chaos), using BLOSUM62-based TCRdist between CDR3 peptides within each V-J. Welch's t-statistics and random forest reduced fewer than 550 V-J features to 13, which were used in a naive Bayes classifier (R e1071). No statistical method was used to fix the sample size in advance, and group allocation was not hidden from the investigators. The paper describes TCR Vbeta CDR3 sequencing of 120 to 150 peripheral blood samples, made up of some 42 ophthalmopathy patients, around 78 hyperthyroidism patients and some 17 progressor patients.

The TCR was taken from a woman aged 18-30 years with Graves disease. Donor details come from another sample of the same person, matched by shared clones. This sequence uses TRBV20-1 and TRBJ2-3, with an unclear D gene assignment. Source: peripheral blood mononuclear cells (PBMCs), taken at new diagnosis, from a patient treated with antithyroid drugs. The nucleotide sequence is TGCAGTGCTAGACCCGGGAGCACAGATACGCAGTATTTT. Its amino acids are CSARPGSTDTQYF.